This T cell receptor beta chain derives from a study of blood T cell repertoires in COVID-19. Overall study: PBMCs, B-cell-depleted T cells, or T cells were the source of the cDNA or gDNA that made up the material.

J lost 5 bases, V lost 6 bases, and 6 bases had no gene match. This CDR3 has 15 amino acids. Germline lookup yields CDR1 KGHSH and CDR2 LQKENI. Profiling relied on immunoSEQ multiplex PCR, and the TCRdb table lists in-frame clones only, not all of them. The sample has 100,000 or so clones, almost 85% seen once. The TCR originated in a man in his fifties or sixties with active or convalescent COVID-19. The sample was peripheral blood. The chain links TRBV18 to TRBJ2-5; 13 nucleotides agree with TRBD2. CDR3 DNA sequence: TGTGCCAGCTCCCAAGGACTAGCGGGGGTCGAGACCCAGTACTTC. Amino acid sequence: CASSQGLAGVETQYF.